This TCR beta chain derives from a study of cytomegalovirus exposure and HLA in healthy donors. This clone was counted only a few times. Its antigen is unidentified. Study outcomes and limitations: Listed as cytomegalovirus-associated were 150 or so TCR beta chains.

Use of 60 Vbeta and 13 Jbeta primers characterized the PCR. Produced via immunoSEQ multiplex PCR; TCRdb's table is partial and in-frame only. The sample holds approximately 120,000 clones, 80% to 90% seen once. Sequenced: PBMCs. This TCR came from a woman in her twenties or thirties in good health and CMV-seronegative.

The CDR3 DNA reads TGTGCCAGCAGCCTCGGACAGGGGGACGAGCAGTACTTC. Its translation is CASSLGQGDEQYF. The chain is built from TRBV9 and TRBJ2-7; 10 bases map to TRBD1. This CDR3 spans 13 amino acids. Germline V CDR1 and CDR2: SGDLS, YYNGEE. Losses at the gene ends were 4 bases for V and 5 bases for J; bases not matched to a gene: 3.